Here is one T cell receptor (beta chain) with its context. Its antigen is still unknown. This entry comes from a study of blood T cells in healthy people across ages. Trimming removed 0 bases from V and 8 bases from J, with 7 bases in between. Germline V gene sequence: CDR1 LGHNA, CDR2 YNFKEQ. CDR3 length: 13 amino acids. Notes on the study in general: Diversity estimates from one million T cells were considered underestimates.

Primed by a sample-barcoded 5' primer and a J-beta primer mix, a second PCR proceeded for roughly 7 to 12 cycles. TCRdb reprocessed the 5' RACE reads with MiXCR, giving one entry per CDR3 protein. Of about a million distinct CDR3 sequences in the sample, 45% to 60% were seen once. The chain employs TRBV4-2 and TRBJ1-4; the D gene is possibly TRBD1 (5 bases). The sequenced sample was blood. The sequence derives from a woman in her sixties in good health. CDR3: CASSQETDEKLFF. CDR3 bases: TGTGCCAGCAGCCAAGAGACAGACGAAAAACTGTTTTTT.